One sample yielded the 15 T cell receptor beta chains listed below, sequenced in a study of blood T cell repertoires in COVID-19. TCRdb's copy holds only in-frame clones and misses some; the assay was immunoSEQ multiplex PCR. The data contain about 160,000 clones, approximately 80% of them seen just once; the ten biggest clones take up about 3.4%. Sequencing was performed on PBMCs or T cells enriched from blood (not recorded which). Receptors originate from a woman aged 60-75 years who had recovered from COVID-19.

The CDR3 nucleotides read TGCGCCAGCAGCTTGGTATTAGGGGGCGAGAATACTGAAGCTTTCTTT. This translates into CASSLVLGGENTEAFF. The chain carries TRBV5-1 and TRBJ1-1; the match to TRBD1 covers 7 bases. Germline assignment: CDR1 SGHRS and CDR2 YFSETQ. Trimming at V came to 0 bases and at J to 5 bases, leaving 10 bases not matched to a gene. CDR3 size: 16 residues.

The chain links TRBV12-3 or TRBV12-4 to TRBJ2-3; TRBD2 matches at 7 bases. Losses at the gene ends were 5 bases for V and 11 bases for J; bases not matched to a gene: 10. The CDR3 loop spans 13 amino acids. The DNA of the CDR3 is TGTGCCAGCAGTCCGACGGGACTATTTCAGCAGTATTTT. Amino acid sequence: CASSPTGLFQQYF.

This chain connects TRBV5-1 to TRBJ1-1; D possibly corresponds to TRBD1 (5 bases). Germline CDR1 is SGHRS and CDR2 is YFSETQ. V dropped 0 bases and J dropped 8 bases, with 8 bases sitting between them. This CDR3 contains 12 residues. Written as DNA, the CDR3 is TGCGCCAGCAGCTTGGCAGGGCCCGAAGCTTTCTTT. Its translation: CASSLAGPEAFF. Full variable domain (remainder filled in from reference TRBV5-1 and TRBJ1-1): KAGVTQTPRYLIKTRGQQVTLSCSPISGHRSVSWYQQTPGQGLQFLFEYFSETQRNKGNFPGRFSGRQFSNSRSEMNVSTLELGDSALYLCASSLAGPEAFFGQGTRLTVV.

V is TRBV7-8 and J is TRBJ1-3; 7 nucleotides align to TRBD1. Germline CDR1 is SGHVS and CDR2 is FQNEAQ. The CDR3 covers 14 residues. The J segment lost 2 bases and the V segment lost 5 bases, leaving 3 bases of the junction unmatched. This chain's CDR3 is CASSRGGPGNTIYF. The CDR3 DNA reads TGTGCCAGCAGCCGAGGGGGCCCTGGAAACACCATATATTTT.

The chain uses TRBV4-1 and TRBJ1-3; weak D call: TRBD1 (6 bases). The germline V gene encodes CDR1 MGHRA and CDR2 YSYEKL. V was cut by 3 bases and J by 2 bases, with 8 bases left in between. The CDR3 has 14 amino acids. CDR3 protein: CASSQGTTGNTIYF. In DNA form, the CDR3 reads TGCGCCAGCAGCCAGGGGACAACTGGAAACACCATATATTTT.

This chain uses TRBV19 with TRBJ2-1; no definite D call. The CDR3 length is 15 residues. Trimming left V 1 base short and J 6 bases short, with 13 bases between. Germline lookup yields CDR1 LNHDA and CDR2 SQIVND (reference sequence). The CDR3 bases are TGTGCCAGTAGTATAGCGAGTATTTCCACCAATGAGCAGTTCTTC. This sequence encodes CASSIASISTNEQFF.

V gene TRBV9 combines with J gene TRBJ1-1; D is possibly TRBD1 (5 bases). V was pared by 0 bases and J by 1 base, with 13 bases between. The CDR3 length is 16 residues. Germline CDR1 and CDR2: SGDLS and YYNGEE. CDR3 sequence (DNA): TGTGCCAGCAGCGTAGATGGCGGGACGGCGAACACTGAAGCTTTCTTT. Translation: CASSVDGGTANTEAFF.

V usage is TRBV11-2 and J usage is TRBJ2-5; 8 bases match TRBD2. The junction had 5 bases not matched to a gene; V was cut back by 1 base and J by 4 bases. The CDR3 is made up of 15 amino acids. CDR1 SGHAT and CDR2 FQNNGV come from the germline V gene. The CDR3 coding sequence is TGTGCCAGCAGCTTAGCGGGGGGGCTCGGAGAGACCCAGTACTTC. Protein: CASSLAGGLGETQYF.

V usage is TRBV7-2 and J usage is TRBJ2-7; 13 positions match TRBD2. CDR1 is SGHTA, CDR2 FQGNSA, per germline. V lost 4 bases, J lost 2 bases, and 2 bases stayed unmatched. This CDR3 is built from 15 residues. The CDR3 loop is CASSSGTSGAYEQYF. As DNA, the CDR3 is TGTGCCAGCAGCTCCGGGACTAGCGGGGCCTACGAGCAGTACTTC.

This clone was counted a few times. This chain joins TRBV2 and TRBJ1-4, with D unresolved. V dropped 1 base and J dropped 4 bases, with 4 bases sitting between them. Germline CDR1 SNHLY, CDR2 FYNNEI. CDR3 size: 13 residues. CDR3 loop: CASSEGLNEKLFF. In DNA, the CDR3 is TGTGCCAGCAGTGAAGGGCTTAATGAAAAACTGTTTTTT.

In its sample, this clone was seen once. The chain joins TRBV6-7 to TRBJ2-2; 7 nucleotides match TRBD2. TRBV6-7 is annotated as an ORF whose role is uncertain. Germline trimming cut 2 bases from V and 5 bases from J; bases unmatched to any gene: 5. CDR3 length: 15 residues. The DNA of the CDR3 is TGTGCCAGCAGTTACCCAGCGGGGTTGACCGGGGAGCTGTTTTTT. Amino acid sequence: CASSYPAGLTGELFF.

The chain employs TRBV20-1 and TRBJ1-3; D unresolved. V lost 3 bases and J lost 4, with 13 bases in between. CDR1 and CDR2 (germline): DFQATT, SNEGSKA (reference sequence). The CDR3 has 14 amino acids. CDR3 sequence (DNA): TGCAGTGCTAGTTCGTCGGGGAACGGAAACACCATATATTTT. Amino acid sequence: CSASSSGNGNTIYF.

The V and J genes are TRBV9 and TRBJ1-2; no reliable D call. The germline CDR1 and CDR2 sequences are SGDLS and YYNGEE. The V gene lost 2 bases and the J gene lost 3 bases, with 5 bases spanning the gap. The CDR3 extends over 12 amino acids. The CDR3: CASSVFDYGYTF. The CDR3 DNA follows: TGTGCCAGCAGCGTCTTCGACTATGGCTACACCTTC. Variable domain in full (rest from reference TRBV9 and TRBJ1-2): DSGVTQTPKHLITATGQRVTLRCSPRSGDLSVYWYQQSLDQGLQFLIQYYNGEERAKGNILERFSAQQFPDLHSELNLSSLELGDSALYFCASSVFDYGYTFGSGTRLTVV.

The count of this clone is one. The V and J genes are TRBV11-3 and TRBJ2-2; 9 bases map to TRBD2. CDR3 size: 17 residues. V was pared by 7 bases and J by 3 bases, with 12 bases of the junction left unmatched. Germline CDR1 SGHNT, CDR2 YENEEA. The CDR3 loop reads CASILPGGGVYTGELFF. Written as DNA, the CDR3 is TGTGCCAGCATCCTCCCTGGCGGGGGGGTTTACACCGGGGAGCTGTTTTTT.

This rearrangement joins TRBV29-1 to TRBJ1-1; 7 nucleotides align to TRBD1. The J segment lost 5 bases and the V segment lost 3 bases, leaving 3 bases of the junction unmatched. Germline values: CDR1 SQVTM, CDR2 ANQGSEA. The CDR3 extends over 12 amino acids. The DNA of the CDR3 is TGCAGCGTTGAGACAGGGCTTACTGAAGCTTTCTTT. This gives the protein CSVETGLTEAFF.